This T cell receptor beta chain was recovered during a study of vaccination effects on CD4 cells after COVID-19. Overall study: Each participant was given two doses of one vaccine (BNT162b2 or mRNA-1273). Study-wide results and caveats: Researchers reported few convalescent patients and no early post-infection timepoints in the study.

With respect to this clone: Its antigen is as yet unknown.

Measured with immunoSEQ multiplex PCR; TCRdb has only the in-frame clones, and not every one. The sample contains roughly 26,000 clones, about 80% of which appear only once. Prior to sequencing, the ViraFEST assay stimulated PBMC with viral peptide pools, which expanded the antigen-specific CD4+ T cells. It was after 10 days of culture that CD4+ T cells were isolated. Convalescent patients had PCR-confirmed SARS-CoV-2 infection between March and December 2020. The researchers cultured roughly 2.2 million PBMC per well with 7.5 to 10 IU/ml IL-2 and 8 to 10 ug/ml peptides. Replacing half the medium with IL-2 medium was done on days 3 and 7. V was cut by 2 bases and J by 4 bases, with 4 bases left in between. The CDR3 sequence is 12 residues long. The germline V gene encodes CDR1 SGHTA and CDR2 FQGNSA.

Here the sequenced sample was CD4+ T cells from PBMCs cultured with HCoV-NL63 spike peptides, taken before COVID-19 vaccination. The source of this sequence is a human donor who had a prior SARS-CoV-2 infection. The chain carries TRBV7-2 and TRBJ2-3; D is ambiguous. The CDR3 DNA reads TGTGCCAGCAGCTTACCTTCAGATACGCAGTATTTT. Translated: CASSLPSDTQYF.